The T cell receptor beta chain described here comes from a study of beta chain features in type 1 diabetes. Staining for CD45RO/CCR7/CD25/CD127/CD95/CD27 allowed sorting of CD4+ naive, central memory, regulatory and stem cell-like memory cells. This clone was observed a handful of times. The antigen remains undetermined. V shed 2 bases and J 12 bases; nucleotides not matched to a gene: 7. From germline, CDR1 is MDHEN and CDR2 SYDVKM. The CDR3 loop spans 15 amino acids. Expressed TCRB transcripts were sequenced, since all the RNA that had been isolated was reverse transcribed. Repertoires were generated with immunoSEQ multiplex PCR, while TCRdb's copy carries only in-frame clones and drops some. The sample lists around 180,000 clones, about 13% seen once, with 0.62% in the top ten. Study-wide points: Relative to healthy donors, patients appeared to have naive, central memory and Treg TCRB repertoires that were more similar. Fewer insertions but more deletions were seen at VDJ junctions in type 1 diabetes patients.

V gene TRBV28 combines with J gene TRBJ2-7; 16 bases agree with TRBD2. This TCR derives from a woman aged 18 to 35 in good health. Sample: central memory CD4+ T cells from blood. CDR3 amino acids: CASSLAGTSGRALYF. For the CDR3, the DNA is TGTGCCAGCAGTTTAGCTGGGACTAGCGGGAGGGCCCTGTACTTC. Drawing the rest from reference TRBV28 and TRBJ2-7, the complete variable domain is DVKVTQSSRYLVKRTGEKVFLECVQDMDHENMFWYRQDPGLGLRLIYFSYDVKMKEKGDIPEGYSVSREKKERFSLILESASTNQTSMYLCASSLAGTSGRALYFGPGTRLTVT.